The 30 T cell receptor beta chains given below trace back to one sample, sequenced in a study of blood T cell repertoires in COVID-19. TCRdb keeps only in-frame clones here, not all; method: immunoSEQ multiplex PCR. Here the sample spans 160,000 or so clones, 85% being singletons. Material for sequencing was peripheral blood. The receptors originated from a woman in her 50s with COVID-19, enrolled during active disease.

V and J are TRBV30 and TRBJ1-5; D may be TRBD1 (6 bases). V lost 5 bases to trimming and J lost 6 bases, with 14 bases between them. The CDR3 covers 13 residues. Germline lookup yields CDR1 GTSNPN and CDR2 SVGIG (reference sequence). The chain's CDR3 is CAWGGTGSQPQHF. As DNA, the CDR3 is TGTGCCTGGGGGGGAACAGGGAGTCAGCCCCAGCATTTT.

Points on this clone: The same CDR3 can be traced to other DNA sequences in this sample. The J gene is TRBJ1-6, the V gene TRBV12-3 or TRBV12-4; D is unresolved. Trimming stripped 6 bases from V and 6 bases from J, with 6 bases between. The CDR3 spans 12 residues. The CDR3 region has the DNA TGTGCCAGCAGCCTTAGTAATTCACCCCTCCACTTT. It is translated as CASSLSNSPLHF.

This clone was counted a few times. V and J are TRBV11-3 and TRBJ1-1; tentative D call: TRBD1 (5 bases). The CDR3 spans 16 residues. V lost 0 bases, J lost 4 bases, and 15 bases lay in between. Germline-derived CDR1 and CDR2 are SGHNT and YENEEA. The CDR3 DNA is TGTGCCAGCAGCTTAGATGGACGGGAGGGGAGCACTGAAGCTTTCTTT. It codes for CASSLDGREGSTEAFF.

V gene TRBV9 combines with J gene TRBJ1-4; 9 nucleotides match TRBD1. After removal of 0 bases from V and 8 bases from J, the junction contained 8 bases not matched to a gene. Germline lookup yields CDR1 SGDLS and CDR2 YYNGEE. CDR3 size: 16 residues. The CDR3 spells CASSVDVGQGEEKLFF. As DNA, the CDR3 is TGTGCCAGCAGCGTAGACGTGGGACAGGGTGAGGAAAAACTGTTTTTT.

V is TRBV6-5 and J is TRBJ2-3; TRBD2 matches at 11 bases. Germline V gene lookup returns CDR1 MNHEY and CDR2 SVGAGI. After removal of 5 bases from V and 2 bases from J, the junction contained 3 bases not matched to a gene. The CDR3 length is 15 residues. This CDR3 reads CASSRLAGNTDTQYF. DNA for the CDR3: TGTGCCAGCAGTAGACTAGCGGGGAACACAGATACGCAGTATTTT.

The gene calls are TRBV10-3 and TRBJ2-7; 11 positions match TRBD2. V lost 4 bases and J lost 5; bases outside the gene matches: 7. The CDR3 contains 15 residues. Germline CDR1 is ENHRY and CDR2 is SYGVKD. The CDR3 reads CAISAIAGGPHEQYF. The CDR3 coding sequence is TGTGCCATCAGTGCGATAGCGGGGGGGCCCCACGAGCAGTACTTC.

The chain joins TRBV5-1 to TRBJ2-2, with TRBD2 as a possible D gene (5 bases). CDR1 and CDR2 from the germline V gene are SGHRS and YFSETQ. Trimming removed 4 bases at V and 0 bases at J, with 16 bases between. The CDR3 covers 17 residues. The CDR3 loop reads CASSAGNSDPNTGELFF. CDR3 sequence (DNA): TGCGCCAGCAGCGCCGGGAATTCCGATCCGAACACCGGGGAGCTGTTTTTT.

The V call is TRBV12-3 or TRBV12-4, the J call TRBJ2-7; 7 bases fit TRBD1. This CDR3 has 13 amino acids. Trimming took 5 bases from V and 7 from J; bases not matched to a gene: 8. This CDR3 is CASSKDRLREQYF. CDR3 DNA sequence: TGTGCCAGCAGTAAGGACAGGCTCCGGGAGCAGTACTTC.

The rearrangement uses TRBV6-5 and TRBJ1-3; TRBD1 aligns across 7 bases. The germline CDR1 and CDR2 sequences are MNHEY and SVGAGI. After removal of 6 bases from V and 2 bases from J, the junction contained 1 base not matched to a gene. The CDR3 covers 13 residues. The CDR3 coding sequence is TGTGCCAGCAGGGGGACAGCTGGAAACACCATATATTTT. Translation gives CASRGTAGNTIYF.

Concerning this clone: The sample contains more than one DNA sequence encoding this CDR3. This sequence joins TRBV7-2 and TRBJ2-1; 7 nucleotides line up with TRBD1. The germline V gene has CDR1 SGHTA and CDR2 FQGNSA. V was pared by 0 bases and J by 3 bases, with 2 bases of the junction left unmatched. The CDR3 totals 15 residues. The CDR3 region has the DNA TGTGCCAGCAGCTTAGCCGGGACAGACTACAATGAGCAGTTCTTC. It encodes CASSLAGTDYNEQFF.

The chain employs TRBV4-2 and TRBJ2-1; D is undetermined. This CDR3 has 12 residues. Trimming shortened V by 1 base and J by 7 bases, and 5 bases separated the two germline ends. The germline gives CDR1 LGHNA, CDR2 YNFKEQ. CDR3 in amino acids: CASSQAQNEQFF. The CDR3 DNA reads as TGTGCCAGCAGCCAAGCCCAGAATGAGCAGTTCTTC.

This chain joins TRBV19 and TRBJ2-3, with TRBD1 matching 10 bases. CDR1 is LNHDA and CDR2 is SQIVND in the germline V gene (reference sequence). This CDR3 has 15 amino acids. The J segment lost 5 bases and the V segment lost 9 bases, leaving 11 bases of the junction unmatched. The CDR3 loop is CASEDRDRGRDTQYF. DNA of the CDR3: TGTGCCAGCGAAGACAGGGACAGGGGAAGAGATACGCAGTATTTT.

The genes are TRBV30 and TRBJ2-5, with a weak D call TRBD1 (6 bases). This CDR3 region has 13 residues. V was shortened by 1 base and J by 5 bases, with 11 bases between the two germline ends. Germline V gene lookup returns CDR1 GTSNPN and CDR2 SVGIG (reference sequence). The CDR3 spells CAWSGTARETQYF. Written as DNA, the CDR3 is TGTGCCTGGAGTGGGACAGCTAGGGAGACCCAGTACTTC.

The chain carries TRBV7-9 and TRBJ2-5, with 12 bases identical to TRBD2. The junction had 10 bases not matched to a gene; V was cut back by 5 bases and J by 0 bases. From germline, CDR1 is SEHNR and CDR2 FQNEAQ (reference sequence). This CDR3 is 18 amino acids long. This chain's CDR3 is CASSPKTSGGLYQETQYF. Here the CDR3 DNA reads TGTGCCAGCAGCCCGAAGACTAGCGGGGGCCTGTACCAAGAGACCCAGTACTTC.

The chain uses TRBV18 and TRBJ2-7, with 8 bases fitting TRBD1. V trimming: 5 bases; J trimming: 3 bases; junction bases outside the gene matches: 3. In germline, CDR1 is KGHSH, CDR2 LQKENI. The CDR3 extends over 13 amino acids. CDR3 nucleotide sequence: TGTGCCAGCTCAGAGACAGGGGTCTACGAGCAGTACTTC. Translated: CASSETGVYEQYF. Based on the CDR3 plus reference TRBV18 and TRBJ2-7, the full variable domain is NAGVMQNPRHLVRRRGQEARLRCSPMKGHSHVYWYRQLPEEGLKFMVYLQKENIIDESGMPKERFSAEFPKEGPSILRIQQVVRGDSAAYFCASSETGVYEQYFGPGTRLTVT.

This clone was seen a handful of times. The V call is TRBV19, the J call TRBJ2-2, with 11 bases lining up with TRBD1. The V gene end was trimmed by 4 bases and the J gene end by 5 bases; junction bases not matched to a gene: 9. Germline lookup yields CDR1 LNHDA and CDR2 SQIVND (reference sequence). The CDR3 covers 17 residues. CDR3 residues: CASSTQAGQGGTGELFF. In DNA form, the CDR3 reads TGTGCCAGTAGTACCCAGGCGGGACAGGGGGGAACCGGGGAGCTGTTTTTT.

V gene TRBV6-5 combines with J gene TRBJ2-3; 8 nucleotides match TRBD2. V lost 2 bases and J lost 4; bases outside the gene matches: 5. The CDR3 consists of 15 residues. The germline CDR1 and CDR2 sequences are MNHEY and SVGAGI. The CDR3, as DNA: TGTGCCAGCAGTTACCGGGGGGGCCCCCCAGATACGCAGTATTTT. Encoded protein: CASSYRGGPPDTQYF.

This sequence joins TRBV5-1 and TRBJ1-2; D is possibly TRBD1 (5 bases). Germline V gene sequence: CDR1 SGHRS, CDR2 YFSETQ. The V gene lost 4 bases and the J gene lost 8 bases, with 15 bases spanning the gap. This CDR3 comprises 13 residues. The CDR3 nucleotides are TGCGCCAGCAGCCCCAGGGAGGGGAAAGGCTACACCTTC. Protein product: CASSPREGKGYTF.

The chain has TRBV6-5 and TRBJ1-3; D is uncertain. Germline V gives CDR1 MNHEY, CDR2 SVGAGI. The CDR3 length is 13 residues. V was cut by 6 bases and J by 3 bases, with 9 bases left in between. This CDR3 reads CASRTTSGNTIYF. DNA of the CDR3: TGTGCCAGCAGAACGACAAGTGGAAACACCATATATTTT.

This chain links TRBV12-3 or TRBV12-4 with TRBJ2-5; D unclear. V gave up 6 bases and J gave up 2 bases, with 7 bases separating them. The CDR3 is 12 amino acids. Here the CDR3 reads CASSYVQETQYF. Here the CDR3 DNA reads TGTGCCAGCAGCTATGTTCAAGAGACCCAGTACTTC.

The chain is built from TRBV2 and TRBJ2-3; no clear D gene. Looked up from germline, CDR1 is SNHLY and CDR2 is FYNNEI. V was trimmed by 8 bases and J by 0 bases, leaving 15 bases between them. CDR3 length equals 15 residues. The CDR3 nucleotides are TGTGCCAGCGCCGACAAGTTAATTAGCACAGATACGCAGTATTTT. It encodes CASADKLISTDTQYF. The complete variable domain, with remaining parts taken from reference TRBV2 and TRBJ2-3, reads EPEVTQTPSHQVTQMGQEVILRCVPISNHLYFYWYRQILGQKVEFLVSFYNNEISEKSEIFDDQFSVERPDGSNFTLKIRSTKLEDSAMYFCASADKLISTDTQYFGPGTRLTVL.

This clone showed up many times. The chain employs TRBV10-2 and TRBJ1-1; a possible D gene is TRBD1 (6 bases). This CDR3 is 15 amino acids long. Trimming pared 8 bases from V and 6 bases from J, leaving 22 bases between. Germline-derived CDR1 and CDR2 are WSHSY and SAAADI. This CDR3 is CASSFPKGGSPEAFF. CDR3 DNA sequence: TGCGCCAGCTCTTTCCCAAAGGGGGGGTCGCCTGAAGCTTTCTTT.

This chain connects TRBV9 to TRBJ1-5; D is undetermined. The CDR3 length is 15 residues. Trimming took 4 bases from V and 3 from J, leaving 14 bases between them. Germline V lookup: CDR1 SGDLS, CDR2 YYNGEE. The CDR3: CASSLHDGDNQPQHF. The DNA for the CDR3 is TGTGCCAGCAGCCTACATGACGGAGACAATCAGCCCCAGCATTTT.

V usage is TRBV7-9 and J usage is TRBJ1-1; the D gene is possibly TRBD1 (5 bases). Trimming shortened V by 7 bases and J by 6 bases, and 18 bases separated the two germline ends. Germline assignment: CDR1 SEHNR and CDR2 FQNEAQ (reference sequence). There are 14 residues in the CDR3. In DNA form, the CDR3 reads TGTGCCAGCACCTGGACCCAAAGCAGGGCTGAAGCTTTCTTT. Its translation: CASTWTQSRAEAFF.

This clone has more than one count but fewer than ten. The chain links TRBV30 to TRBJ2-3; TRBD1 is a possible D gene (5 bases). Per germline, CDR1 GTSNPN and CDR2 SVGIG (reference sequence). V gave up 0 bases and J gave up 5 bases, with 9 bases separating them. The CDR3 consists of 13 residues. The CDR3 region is CAWSVGVGDTQYF. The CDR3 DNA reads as TGTGCCTGGAGTGTAGGGGTTGGAGATACGCAGTATTTT. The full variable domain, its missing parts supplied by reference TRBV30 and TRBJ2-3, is SQTIHQWPATLVQPVGSPLSLECTVEGTSNPNLYWYRQAAGRGLQLLFYSVGIGQISSEVPQNLSASRPQDRQFILSSKKLLLSDSGFYLCAWSVGVGDTQYFGPGTRLTVL.

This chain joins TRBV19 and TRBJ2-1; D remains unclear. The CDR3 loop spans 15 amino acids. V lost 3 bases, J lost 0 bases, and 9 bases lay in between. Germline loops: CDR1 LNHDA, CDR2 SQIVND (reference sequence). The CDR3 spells CASSMYYYSYNEQFF. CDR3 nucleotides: TGTGCCAGTAGTATGTACTATTACTCCTACAATGAGCAGTTCTTC. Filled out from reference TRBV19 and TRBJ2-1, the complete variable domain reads DGGITQSPKYLFRKEGQNVTLSCEQNLNHDAMYWYRQDPGQGLRLIYYSQIVNDFQKGDIAEGYSVSREKKESFPLTVTSAQKNPTAFYLCASSMYYYSYNEQFFGPGTRLTVL.

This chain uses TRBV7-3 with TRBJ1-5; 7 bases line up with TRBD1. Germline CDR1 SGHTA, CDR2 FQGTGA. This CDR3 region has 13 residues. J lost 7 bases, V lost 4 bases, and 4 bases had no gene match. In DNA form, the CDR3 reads TGTGCCAGCAGCTCGGACAGGACCCAGCCCCAGCATTTT. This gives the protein CASSSDRTQPQHF.

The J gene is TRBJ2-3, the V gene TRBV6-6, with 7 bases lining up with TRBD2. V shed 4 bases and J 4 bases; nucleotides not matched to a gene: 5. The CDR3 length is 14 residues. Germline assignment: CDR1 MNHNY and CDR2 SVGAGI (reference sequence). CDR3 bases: TGTGCCAGCAGTTGGGGGGGGAGGGCAGATACGCAGTATTTT. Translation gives CASSWGGRADTQYF.

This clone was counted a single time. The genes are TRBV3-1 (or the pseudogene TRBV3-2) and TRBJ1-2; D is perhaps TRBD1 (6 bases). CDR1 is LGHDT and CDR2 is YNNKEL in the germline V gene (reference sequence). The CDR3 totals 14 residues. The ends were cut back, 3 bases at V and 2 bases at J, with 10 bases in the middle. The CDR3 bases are TGTGCCAGCAGCCATGGACAGCCAAACTATGGCTACACCTTC. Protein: CASSHGQPNYGYTF.

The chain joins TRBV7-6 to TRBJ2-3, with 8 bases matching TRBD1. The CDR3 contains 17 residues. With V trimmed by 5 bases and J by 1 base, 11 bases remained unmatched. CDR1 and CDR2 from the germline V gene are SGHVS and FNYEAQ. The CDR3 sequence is CASSDRGRDGGTDTQYF. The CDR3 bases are TGTGCCAGCAGCGACAGGGGCCGGGATGGGGGCACAGATACGCAGTATTTT.